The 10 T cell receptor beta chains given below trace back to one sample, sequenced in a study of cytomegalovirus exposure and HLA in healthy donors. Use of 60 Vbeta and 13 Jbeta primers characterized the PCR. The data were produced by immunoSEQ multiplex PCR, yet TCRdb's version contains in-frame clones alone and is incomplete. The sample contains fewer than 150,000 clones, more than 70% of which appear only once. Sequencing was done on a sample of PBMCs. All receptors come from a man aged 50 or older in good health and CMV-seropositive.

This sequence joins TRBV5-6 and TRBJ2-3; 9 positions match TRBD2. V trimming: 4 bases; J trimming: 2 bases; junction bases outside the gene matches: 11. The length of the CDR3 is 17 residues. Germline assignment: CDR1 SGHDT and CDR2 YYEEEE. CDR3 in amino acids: CASSPPMIAGDTDTQYF. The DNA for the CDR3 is TGTGCCAGCAGCCCCCCGATGATAGCGGGGGACACAGATACGCAGTATTTT.

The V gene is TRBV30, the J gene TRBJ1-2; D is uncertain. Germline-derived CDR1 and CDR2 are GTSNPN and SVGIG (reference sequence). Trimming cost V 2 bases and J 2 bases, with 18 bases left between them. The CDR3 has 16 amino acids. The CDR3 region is CAWSRSQELSNYGYTF. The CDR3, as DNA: TGTGCCTGGAGTAGGAGCCAAGAGCTATCAAACTATGGCTACACCTTC.

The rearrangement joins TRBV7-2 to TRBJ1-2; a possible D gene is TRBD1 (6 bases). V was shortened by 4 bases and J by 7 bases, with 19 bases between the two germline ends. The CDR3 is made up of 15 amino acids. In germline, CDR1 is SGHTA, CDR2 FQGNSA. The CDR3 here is CASSYAGELIRGYTF. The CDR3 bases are TGTGCCAGCAGCTACGCAGGGGAGCTGATTCGTGGCTACACCTTC.

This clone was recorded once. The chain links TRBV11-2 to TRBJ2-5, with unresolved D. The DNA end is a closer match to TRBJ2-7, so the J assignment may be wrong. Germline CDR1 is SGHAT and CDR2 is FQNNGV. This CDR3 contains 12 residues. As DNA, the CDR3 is TGTGCCAGCAGCTTTCTTTCCTACGAGCAGTACTTC. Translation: CASSFLSYEQYF.

The CDR3 loop is CASSSTGAGGKKRAQHF. The CDR3 coding sequence is TGTGCCAGCAGCTCGACAGGCGCAGGGGGGAAAAAGAGGGCCCAGCATTTT. The V call is TRBV5-4, the J call TRBJ1-5; 7 nucleotides line up with TRBD1. CDR1 and CDR2 (germline): SGHNT, YYREEE (reference sequence). V was clipped by 3 bases and J by 11 bases; unmatched bases: 20. The CDR3 consists of 17 residues.

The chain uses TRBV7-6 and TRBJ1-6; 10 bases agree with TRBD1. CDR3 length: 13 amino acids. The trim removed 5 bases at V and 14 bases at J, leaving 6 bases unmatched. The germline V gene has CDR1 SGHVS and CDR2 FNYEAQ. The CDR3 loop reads CASSLGQGTTLHF. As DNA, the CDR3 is TGTGCCAGCAGCCTGGGACAGGGGACGACCCTCCACTTT.

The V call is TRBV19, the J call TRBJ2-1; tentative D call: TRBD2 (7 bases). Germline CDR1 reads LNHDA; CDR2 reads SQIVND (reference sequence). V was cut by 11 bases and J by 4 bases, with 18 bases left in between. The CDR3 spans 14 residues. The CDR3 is CASWGGLGYNEQFF. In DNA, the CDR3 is TGTGCCTCCTGGGGGGGCCTTGGTTACAATGAGCAGTTCTTC.

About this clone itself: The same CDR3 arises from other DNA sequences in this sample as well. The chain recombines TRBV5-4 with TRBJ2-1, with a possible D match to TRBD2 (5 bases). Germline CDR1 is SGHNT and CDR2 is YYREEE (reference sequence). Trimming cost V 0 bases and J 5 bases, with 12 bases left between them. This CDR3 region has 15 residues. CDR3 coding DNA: TGTGCCAGCAGCTTGGTCGGGATCGGACACAATGAGCAGTTCTTC. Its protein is CASSLVGIGHNEQFF.

The CDR3, as DNA: TGTGCCAGCAGTTACTCCCGGACTGCCACAGATACGCAGTATTTT. Translating it yields CASSYSRTATDTQYF. J is TRBJ2-3 and V is TRBV6-5, with a weak D call TRBD2 (5 bases). Looked up from germline, CDR1 is MNHEY and CDR2 is SVGAGI. V lost 0 bases to trimming and J lost 2 bases, with 9 bases between them. The CDR3 has 15 amino acids.

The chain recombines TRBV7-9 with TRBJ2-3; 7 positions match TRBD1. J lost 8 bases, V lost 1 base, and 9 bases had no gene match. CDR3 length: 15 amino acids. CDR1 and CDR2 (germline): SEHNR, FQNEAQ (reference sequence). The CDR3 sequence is CASSLDQGVPLTQYF. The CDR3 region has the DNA TGTGCCAGCAGCTTAGACCAGGGGGTACCACTTACGCAGTATTTT. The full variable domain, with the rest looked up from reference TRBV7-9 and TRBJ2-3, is DTGVSQNPRHKITKRGQNVTFRCDPISEHNRLYWYRQTLGQGPEFLTYFQNEAQLEKSRLLSDRFSAERPKGSFSTLEIQRTEQGDSAMYLCASSLDQGVPLTQYFGPGTRLTVL.